Listed below are T cell receptor beta chains from one sample, sequenced in a study of T cells in Graves' hyperthyroidism and ophthalmopathy. TCRdb independently ran MiXCR on the multiplex PCR reads; one entry per CDR3 protein. The repertoire holds roughly 740,000 distinct CDR3 sequences, with 16% as singletons. The sequenced sample consisted of blood. The receptors were gathered from a young man with Graves' hyperthyroidism. The CDR3 runs from the conserved cysteine through the conserved F or W. A D gene is named only where the DNA matches it firmly. Clone size appears in some rows only: once, few, many, or a class for an expanded clone.

V gene: TRBV20-1; D gene: NA; J gene: TRBJ2-7; clone size: many; CDR3 DNA: TGCAGTGCTAGAGGAAGCGGGTCCTACGAGCAGTACTTC; CDR3 protein: CSARGSGSYEQYF
V gene: TRBV9; D gene: TRBD2; J gene: TRBJ2-1; clone size: few; CDR3 DNA: TGTGCCAGCAGCGGGCCTAGCGGGAGCCGAACCTACAATGAGCAGTTCTTC; CDR3 protein: CASSGPSGSRTYNEQFF
V gene: TRBV9; D gene: NA; J gene: TRBJ1-1; clone size: few; CDR3 DNA: TGTGCCAGCAGCGTAAACCCCATGAACACTGAAGCTTTCTTT; CDR3 protein: CASSVNPMNTEAFF
V gene: TRBV28; D gene: NA; J gene: TRBJ2-7; clone size: many; CDR3 DNA: TGTGCCAGCAGTGGGGAGGGAGGGGGCTCCTACGAGCAGTACTTC; CDR3 protein: CASSGEGGGSYEQYF
V gene: TRBV27; D gene: NA; J gene: TRBJ2-1; clone size: many; CDR3 DNA: TGTGCCAGCAGTTGGAGACTGCTTAGCTCCTACAATGAGCAGTTCTTC; CDR3 protein: CASSWRLLSSYNEQFF
V gene: TRBV6-2/TRBV6-3; D gene: NA; J gene: TRBJ2-1; clone size: many; CDR3 DNA: TGTGCCAGCAGTTCGAAAGACTACAATGAGCAGTTCTTC; CDR3 protein: CASSSKDYNEQFF
V gene: TRBV12-3/TRBV12-4; D gene: TRBD2; J gene: TRBJ2-7; clone size: many; CDR3 DNA: TGTGCCAGCAGCAAACTAGCGGACGGGTACGAGCAGTACTTC; CDR3 protein: CASSKLADGYEQYF
V gene: TRBV7-9; D gene: TRBD2; J gene: TRBJ2-7; clone size: many; CDR3 DNA: TGTGCCAGCAGCTTGGCGGGAGGCCACCTGGGGGAGCAGTACTTC; CDR3 protein: CASSLAGGHLGEQYF
V gene: TRBV19; D gene: NA; J gene: TRBJ2-7; clone size: NA; CDR3 DNA: TGTGCCAGTAGTGCCGATGGGGGGGGCGCATTGCATGAGCAGTACTTC; CDR3 protein: CASSADGGGALHEQYF
V gene: TRBV6-1; D gene: NA; J gene: TRBJ1-2; clone size: NA; CDR3 DNA: TGTGCCAGCAGTTACGCGCCCCCTGGTACCTATGGCTACACCTTC; CDR3 protein: CASSYAPPGTYGYTF
V gene: TRBV28; D gene: TRBD1; J gene: TRBJ2-1; clone size: many; CDR3 DNA: TGTGCCAGCAGTTTAGAGGACAGGGGGTACGATGAGCAGTTCTTC; CDR3 protein: CASSLEDRGYDEQFF
V gene: TRBV7-2; D gene: TRBD2; J gene: TRBJ2-5; clone size: NA; CDR3 DNA: TGTGCCAGCAGCTTAGTTCCTAGCGGGAGAGTCCAGTACTTC; CDR3 protein: CASSLVPSGRVQYF
V gene: TRBV7-8; D gene: NA; J gene: TRBJ1-1; clone size: NA; CDR3 DNA: TGTGCCAGCAGCCCTTACCTAAGCAGAGACACTGAAGCTTTCTTT; CDR3 protein: CASSPYLSRDTEAFF
V gene: TRBV27; D gene: NA; J gene: TRBJ2-1; clone size: many; CDR3 DNA: TGTGCCAGCAGTTCCCTAAAGGAGCCCACAGCAGATGAGCAGTTCTTC; CDR3 protein: CASSSLKEPTADEQFF
V gene: TRBV13; D gene: TRBD2; J gene: TRBJ2-1; clone size: many; CDR3 DNA: TGTGCCAGCAGCCCACCGACTAGCGGCCACAATGAGCAGTTCTTC; CDR3 protein: CASSPPTSGHNEQFF
V gene: TRBV29-1; D gene: NA; J gene: TRBJ1-4; clone size: few; CDR3 DNA: TGCAGCGTTGAACTGGCGGGTAATGAAAAACTGTTTTTT; CDR3 protein: CSVELAGNEKLFF
V gene: TRBV4-2; D gene: TRBD1; J gene: TRBJ1-1; clone size: few; CDR3 DNA: TGTGCCAGCAGCTGGTCTTCCGGGACAGGGGTCCCGAACACTGAAGCTTTCTTT; CDR3 protein: CASSWSSGTGVPNTEAFF
V gene: TRBV7-8; D gene: NA; J gene: TRBJ2-3; clone size: NA; CDR3 DNA: TGTGCCAGCAGCCCCCAGTTCGATACGCAGTATTTT; CDR3 protein: CASSPQFDTQYF
V gene: TRBV7-2; D gene: TRBD2; J gene: TRBJ2-1; clone size: once; CDR3 DNA: TGTGCCAGCAGGGCACCGGGACTAGGCATCAATGAGCAGTTCTTC; CDR3 protein: CASRAPGLGINEQFF
V gene: TRBV4-2; D gene: TRBD1; J gene: TRBJ1-2; clone size: NA; CDR3 DNA: TGTGCCAGCAGTCCGGGACAGCTCTATGGCTACACCTTC; CDR3 protein: CASSPGQLYGYTF
V gene: TRBV19; D gene: TRBD1; J gene: TRBJ2-1; clone size: NA; CDR3 DNA: TGTGCCAGTAGTATAGTTGGACAGGGAGCTTACAATGAGCAGTTCTTC; CDR3 protein: CASSIVGQGAYNEQFF
V gene: TRBV10-3; D gene: NA; J gene: TRBJ1-6; clone size: NA; CDR3 DNA: TGTGCCATCAGTGAGTCCAGGATCCGCCATTCACCCCTCCACTTT; CDR3 protein: CAISESRIRHSPLHF
V gene: TRBV7-9; D gene: TRBD1; J gene: TRBJ1-1; clone size: NA; CDR3 DNA: TGTGCCAGCAGCCATGACAGGGGTTCGAACACTGAAGCTTTCTTT; CDR3 protein: CASSHDRGSNTEAFF
V gene: TRBV5-1; D gene: NA; J gene: TRBJ2-1; clone size: NA; CDR3 DNA: TGCGCCAGCAGCTTCCGGGGCTCGGCGGGTGATGAGCAGTTCTTC; CDR3 protein: CASSFRGSAGDEQFF
V gene: TRBV9; D gene: NA; J gene: TRBJ2-6; clone size: NA; CDR3 DNA: TGTGCCAGCAGCGTAGCAGGGACTGGGGCCAACGTCCTGACTTTC; CDR3 protein: CASSVAGTGANVLTF
V gene: TRBV12-3/TRBV12-4; D gene: NA; J gene: TRBJ2-1; clone size: NA; CDR3 DNA: TGTGCCAGCAGTCCCCCAGGGGGACTAGTTAATGAGCAGTTCTTC; CDR3 protein: CASSPPGGLVNEQFF
V gene: TRBV7-3; D gene: NA; J gene: TRBJ2-2; clone size: NA; CDR3 DNA: TGTGCCAGCAGCTTTATATCCGGGGAGCTGTTTTTT; CDR3 protein: CASSFISGELFF
V gene: TRBV7-6; D gene: TRBD1; J gene: TRBJ2-7; clone size: many; CDR3 DNA: TGTGCCAGCAGCCTGGGGGACAGCGCCTCAACTTACGAGCAGTACTTC; CDR3 protein: CASSLGDSASTYEQYF
V gene: TRBV9; D gene: NA; J gene: TRBJ2-2; clone size: NA; CDR3 DNA: TGTGCCAGCAGCACCTGGAACACCGGGGAGCTGTTTTTT; CDR3 protein: CASSTWNTGELFF
V gene: TRBV7-2; D gene: TRBD1; J gene: TRBJ2-7; clone size: many; CDR3 DNA: TGTGCCAGCAGCTTAGTGATAACAGGGGGAGGCGAGCAGTACTTC; CDR3 protein: CASSLVITGGGEQYF
V gene: TRBV20-1; D gene: TRBD1; J gene: TRBJ2-1; clone size: NA; CDR3 DNA: TGCAGTGCTAGAGATCAGGGACAGGGGAGGAATGAGCAGTTCTTC; CDR3 protein: CSARDQGQGRNEQFF
V gene: TRBV7-9; D gene: TRBD1; J gene: TRBJ2-7; clone size: few; CDR3 DNA: TGTGCCAGCAGCTGGACGGGACAGAGCCCCTACGAGCAGTACTTC; CDR3 protein: CASSWTGQSPYEQYF
V gene: TRBV18; D gene: TRBD2; J gene: TRBJ2-7; clone size: few; CDR3 DNA: TGTGCCAGCTCACCCGAAGCAGGACTAGCGGGAGGAAACGAGCAGTACTTC; CDR3 protein: CASSPEAGLAGGNEQYF
V gene: TRBV7-2; D gene: TRBD2; J gene: TRBJ2-3; clone size: many; CDR3 DNA: TGTGCCAGCAGCTTATCCTTACTAGCGGCACTTCTAGCCACAGATACGCAGTATTTT; CDR3 protein: CASSLSLLAALLATDTQYF
V gene: TRBV19; D gene: NA; J gene: TRBJ1-1; clone size: NA; CDR3 DNA: TGTGCCGGGGAAGGGGGAGACACTGAAGCTTTCTTT; CDR3 protein: CAGEGGDTEAFF
V gene: TRBV20-1; D gene: NA; J gene: TRBJ2-5; clone size: many; CDR3 DNA: TGCAGTGCTAGAGATCGATGGCCTAGCGAAAAAGAGACCCAGTACTTC; CDR3 protein: CSARDRWPSEKETQYF
V gene: TRBV9; D gene: TRBD2; J gene: TRBJ2-7; clone size: few; CDR3 DNA: TGTGCCAGCAGCGCCGGGACTAGCGTAACCTACGAGCAGTACTTC; CDR3 protein: CASSAGTSVTYEQYF
V gene: TRBV6-5; D gene: NA; J gene: TRBJ2-7; clone size: NA; CDR3 DNA: TGTGCCTCCCAAGATAGGGACATTCTCTACGAGCAGTACTTC; CDR3 protein: CASQDRDILYEQYF
V gene: TRBV20-1; D gene: NA; J gene: TRBJ2-5; clone size: many; CDR3 DNA: TGCAGTGCTAGGGGAAGGGACTTGCATCAAGAGACCCAGTACTTC; CDR3 protein: CSARGRDLHQETQYF
V gene: TRBV5-1; D gene: TRBD1; J gene: TRBJ1-2; clone size: many; CDR3 DNA: TGCGCCAGCAGCTCCGGGACAGAGAAGGGCTACACCTTC; CDR3 protein: CASSSGTEKGYTF